Listed below are T cell receptor beta chains from one sample, sequenced in a study of OX40 agonist ivuxolimab in advanced cancers. Repertoires were generated with immunoSEQ multiplex PCR, while TCRdb's copy carries only in-frame clones and drops some. The sample yields fewer than 35,000 clones, around 90% seen once. The material was CD4+ or CD8+ T cells sorted from blood, obtained in a trial of the OX40 agonist ivuxolimab. The receptors here all came from an adult with an advanced solid tumor such as melanoma, head and neck, liver or kidney cancer. CDR3s include the opening cysteine and the closing phenylalanine or tryptophan. The D gene is left open where the match is weak. Expanded clones are given a class, and other clones once, few, many or no size at all.

j_call cdr3_length v_call d_call clone_size cdr3_nt cdr3_aa
TRBJ2-5 14 TRBV7-7 TRBD2 - TGTGCCAGCAGCTTAGACCGGGGGGGGGAGACCCAGTACTTC CASSLDRGGETQYF
TRBJ1-4 16 TRBV9 - - TGTGCCAGCAGCCCAGACTCCGGGGCCCTTAATGAAAAACTGTTTTTT CASSPDSGALNEKLFF
TRBJ2-5 14 TRBV10-3 - once TGTGCCATCAGTGAGAATGGGGTCCAAGAGACCCAGTACTTC CAISENGVQETQYF
TRBJ1-1 14 TRBV7-8 - - TGTGCCAGCAGCTTAGCGACCCTGGGCACTGAAGCTTTCTTT CASSLATLGTEAFF
TRBJ1-1 13 TRBV4-1 - once TGCGCCAGCAGCCAAGATCGCGACTTCGAAGCTTTCTTT CASSQDRDFEAFF
TRBJ1-4 15 TRBV5-3 TRBD1 - TGTGCCAGAAGCGTAACAGGGGCAACTAATGAAAAACTGTTTTTT CARSVTGATNEKLFF
TRBJ1-4 20 TRBV27 - - TGTGCCAGCAGTTTAAGTGCCCCGGGAGCGCCGTCAGGGCCGTGGGAAAAACTGTTTTTT CASSLSAPGAPSGPWEKLFF
TRBJ2-7 13 TRBV27 - - TGTGCCAGCAGTTTATCCCCCGCCTACGAGCAGTACTTC CASSLSPAYEQYF
TRBJ2-7 13 TRBV9 - - TGTGCCAGCAGCGTAGTTGGGGGCTACGAGCAGTACTTC CASSVVGGYEQYF
TRBJ2-7 16 TRBV7-9 - - TGTGCCAGCAGCTCGGAGTCGGTGGATTTCTCCTACGAGCAGTACTTC CASSSESVDFSYEQYF
TRBJ2-4 15 TRBV2 TRBD1 - TGTGCCAGCAGTGACCTCCGGGACAGGGAAAACATTCAGTACTTC CASSDLRDRENIQYF
TRBJ1-4 15 TRBV30 TRBD1 - TGTGCCTGGAGTGCGACAGGGAGGACTAATGAAAAACTGTTTTTT CAWSATGRTNEKLFF
TRBJ2-1 16 TRBV4-1 - - TGCGCCAGCAGCCAAGAGGGGGGGCTAATTAACAATGAGCAGTTCTTC CASSQEGGLINNEQFF
TRBJ2-3 16 TRBV28 - few TGTGCCAGCAGTTTAATAGGGGGGGCGGACACAGATACGCAGTATTTT CASSLIGGADTDTQYF
TRBJ2-5 13 TRBV7-6 - many TGTGCCAGCACTCCCTTGGAGCTGGGGGACCAGTACTTC CASTPLELGDQYF
TRBJ1-5 13 TRBV6-5 - - TGTGCCAGCAGTTACTCGGTGAGTCAGCCCCAGCATTTT CASSYSVSQPQHF
TRBJ2-3 12 TRBV30 - - TGTGCCTGGAGCCCTAGGTCAGATACGCAGTATTTT CAWSPRSDTQYF
TRBJ1-4 12 TRBV28 - - TGTGCCAGCAGTTTCGGTACGGAAAAACTGTTTTTT CASSFGTEKLFF
TRBJ1-2 15 TRBV7-9 - - TGTGCCAGCAGCTTAGAGGCGACACCTAACTATGGCTACACCTTC CASSLEATPNYGYTF
TRBJ2-1 15 TRBV5-5 - once TGTGCCAGCAGCTTGGAAGGGGTTGTTTACAATGAGCAGTTCTTC CASSLEGVVYNEQFF
TRBJ2-5 14 TRBV5-4 TRBD1 - TGTGCCAGCAGCCCAGGACAGGGCGGGGAGACCCAGTACTTC CASSPGQGGETQYF
TRBJ1-2 11 TRBV29-1 - - TGCAGCGTTCCGCTAGGCTATGGCTACACCTTC CSVPLGYGYTF
TRBJ1-5 13 TRBV7-9 - - TGTGCCAGCAGCTCCAGGGATAATCAGCCCCAGCATTTT CASSSRDNQPQHF
TRBJ2-7 14 TRBV6-5 - - TGTGCCAGCAGTTACTCGCAGAGCTCCTACGAGCAGTACTTC CASSYSQSSYEQYF
TRBJ1-2 14 TRBV7-8 TRBD1 - TGTGCCAGCAGCTTAGCGACAGGGAGCTATGGCTACACCTTC CASSLATGSYGYTF
TRBJ1-5 13 TRBV10-2 - - TGCGCCAGCAGTGAGACTGGGGATCAGCCCCAGCATTTT CASSETGDQPQHF
TRBJ2-2 13 TRBV11-2 - - TGTGCCAGCAGCTTAGGATATTCCGGGGAGCTGTTTTTT CASSLGYSGELFF
TRBJ2-3 16 TRBV7-2 TRBD2 - TGTGCCAGCAGCTGGCTAGCGGGGGGATTCACAGATACGCAGTATTTT CASSWLAGGFTDTQYF
TRBJ2-5 14 TRBV2 TRBD2 - TGTGCCAGCAGCGGGGGGACTAGCCGGGAGACCCAGTACTTC CASSGGTSRETQYF
TRBJ1-5 16 TRBV4-3 TRBD1 - TGCGCCAGCAGCACCTCGCAGGGGGAAGGCAATCAGCCCCAGCATTTT CASSTSQGEGNQPQHF
TRBJ1-4 13 TRBV19 - few TGTGCCAGCGAGACAGGATTTGATGAAAAACTGTTTTTT CASETGFDEKLFF
TRBJ1-1 16 TRBV5-1 TRBD1 - TGCGCCAGCAGCTTGACCCCCGACAGGGGCCACACTGAAGCTTTCTTT CASSLTPDRGHTEAFF
TRBJ1-1 13 TRBV6-6 - - TGTGCCAGCAGTGACACAGGTGACACTGAAGCTTTCTTT CASSDTGDTEAFF
TRBJ2-7 14 TRBV5-1 - once TGCGCCAGCAGCTTGGCGGGGCCTCCCTACGAGCAGTACTTC CASSLAGPPYEQYF
TRBJ1-4 14 TRBV5-1 - - TGCGCCAGCAGCGTCGCACCGTGGGATGAAAAACTGTTTTTT CASSVAPWDEKLFF
TRBJ1-6 15 TRBV10-3 - medium-sized TGTGCCATCAGTGAGGAGGGCTTGGGTAATTCACCCCTCCACTTT CAISEEGLGNSPLHF
TRBJ2-1 17 TRBV4-3 TRBD1 - TGCGCCAGCAGCCAGGCCCAACAGGGGGCCGCCTACAATGAGCAGTTCTTC CASSQAQQGAAYNEQFF
TRBJ1-2 11 TRBV7-6 TRBD1 - TGTGCCAGCAGCCCAGGGGGCCCCTACACCTTC CASSPGGPYTF
TRBJ2-7 16 TRBV9 - few TGTGCCAGCAGTTCTTATTTAGGAGGGGACGGGAACGAGCAGTACTTC CASSSYLGGDGNEQYF
TRBJ2-2 12 TRBV4-1 - - TGCGCCAGCAGCCAGGGGGGCCGGGAGCTGTTTTTT CASSQGGRELFF
TRBJ2-1 14 TRBV15 TRBD2 - TGTGCCACCAGCCGTGCGGGGGGTTCTGATGAGCAGTTCTTC CATSRAGGSDEQFF
TRBJ1-1 13 TRBV28 - - TGTGCCAGCAGTTTACGGGTACAGATTGAAGCTTTCTTT CASSLRVQIEAFF
TRBJ1-2 12 TRBV2 - - TGTGCCAGCAGTGTAGGGTTCGATGGCTACACCTTC CASSVGFDGYTF
TRBJ2-1 16 TRBV4-3 - - TGCGCCAGCAGCCAAGTAAGCCTAGCATCAGGCAATGAGCAGTTCTTC CASSQVSLASGNEQFF
TRBJ2-7 12 TRBV11-2 - - TGTGCCAGCAGCGGTGGTCCGTACGAGCAGTACTTC CASSGGPYEQYF
TRBJ2-1 14 TRBV15 - few TGTGCCACCAGCGGACCCGGGATCCCCAATGAGCAGTTCTTC CATSGPGIPNEQFF
TRBJ2-7 14 TRBV7-6 - once TGTGCCAGCAGCTTAGCCCCAGGCCCCTACGAGCAGTACTTC CASSLAPGPYEQYF
TRBJ2-3 15 TRBV6-4 TRBD2 - TGTGCCAGCAGTGCCCTAGCGGGCCAAGGAGATACGCAGTATTTT CASSALAGQGDTQYF
TRBJ2-1 15 TRBV7-6 - - TGTGCCAGCAGCTGGGAGGAGAGCTCCTACAATGAGCAGTTCTTC CASSWEESSYNEQFF
TRBJ1-5 17 TRBV2 TRBD1 - TGTGCCAGCAGTCATACTTACGGACAGGTATCCAATCAGCCCCAGCATTTT CASSHTYGQVSNQPQHF
TRBJ2-1 15 TRBV4-1 TRBD2 few TGCGCCAGCAGCCAAGCTAGCGGGGGGGCCAATGAGCAGTTCTTC CASSQASGGANEQFF
TRBJ2-2 16 TRBV28 - - TGTGCCAGCAGGCCTCCCGGACTCTCGAACACCGGGGAGCTGTTTTTT CASRPPGLSNTGELFF
TRBJ1-2 14 TRBV28 - - TGTGCCAGCAGTTTAAGGGGAAGGGTAGATGGCTACACCTTC CASSLRGRVDGYTF
TRBJ2-2 15 TRBV5-5 - - TGTGCCAGCAGCTTCATGGGGTCGGACACCGGGGAGCTGTTTTTT CASSFMGSDTGELFF
TRBJ1-1 11 TRBV6-5 - - TGTGCCAGCAGGACGGACGGGGAGGCTTTCTTT CASRTDGEAFF
TRBJ2-1 17 TRBV15 TRBD2 - TGTGCCACCAGCCCGACTAGCGGAGAGACCGGATACAATGAGCAGTTCTTC CATSPTSGETGYNEQFF
TRBJ2-7 11 TRBV29-1 - many TGCAGCGTTGAATCGGGTTACGAGCAGTACTTC CSVESGYEQYF
TRBJ1-1 13 TRBV25-1 - - TGTGCCAGCAGTATAGGCAGGAACACTGAAGCTTTCTTT CASSIGRNTEAFF
TRBJ1-2 14 TRBV6-5 - - TGTGCCAGCGGCAGTCCTGTTTCCTACTATGGCTACACCTTC CASGSPVSYYGYTF
TRBJ2-1 14 TRBV28 TRBD2 - TGTGCCAGCAGTTTTAGCCGGGAGGGACATGAGCAGTTCTTC CASSFSREGHEQFF